Following are 17 T cell receptor beta chains from one sample sequenced in a study of shared clonotypes between healthy human individuals. Only in-frame clones appear in the TCRdb table, and some are missing; sequencing was by immunoSEQ multiplex PCR. The table records about a million clones, about 80% of them present only once. Sample: memory CD4+ T cells from PBMCs. Subset indicated: CD45RA-negative fraction. The receptor source for this set is a man aged 18 to 29 in good health. Some clones in this sample may be carry-over from other donors' samples.

As for this clone: It is unclear where the CDR3 begins or ends on the DNA, so no DNA is shown, and the CDR3 is as TCRdb lists it. The chain couples TRBV5-8 to TRBJ1-5. Germline CDR1 and CDR2: SGHTS and YDEGEE. The CDR3 is 14 amino acids long, termini counted. The CDR3 region is CASSFLWGNQPQHF.

The chain is built from TRBV6-1 and TRBJ1-3; D not certain. The CDR3 is 15 residues long. V lost 2 bases to trimming and J lost 4 bases, with 12 bases between them. Germline CDR1 and CDR2: MNHNS and SASEGT. The CDR3: CASSENGMTGNTIYF. The CDR3 DNA reads TGTGCCAGCAGTGAAAATGGGATGACGGGAAACACCATATATTTT.

The CDR3 protein is CAWRGWNEQFF. The CDR3 DNA is TGTGCCTGGAGAGGGTGGAATGAGCAGTTCTTC. The rearrangement links TRBV30 to TRBJ2-1; D is unclear. The CDR3 is made up of 11 amino acids. Germline V gene lookup returns CDR1 GTSNPN and CDR2 SVGIG (reference sequence). V was pared by 3 bases and J by 7 bases, with 7 bases between.

This clone was counted once. The CDR3 sequence: CASSFGWGGVGPYF. The CDR3 DNA sequence: TGTGCCAGCAGTTTTGGATGGGGTGGGGTAGGGCCGTACTTC. The chain employs TRBV28 and TRBJ2-5; D remains ambiguous. CDR1 and CDR2 (germline): MDHEN, SYDVKM. The CDR3 consists of 14 residues. V dropped 3 bases and J dropped 13 bases, with 21 bases sitting between them.

The chain carries TRBV7-9 and TRBJ1-2; D is ambiguous. CDR1 SEHNR and CDR2 FQNEAQ come from the germline V gene (reference sequence). This CDR3 is 13 amino acids long. The V gene lost 3 bases and the J gene lost 4 bases, with 9 bases spanning the gap. CDR3 DNA sequence: TGTGCCAGCAGCTTTACCCCAATCTATGGCTACACCTTC. Translated: CASSFTPIYGYTF.

This chain joins TRBV27 and TRBJ2-2; perhaps D is TRBD1 or TRBD2 (5 bases each). V was clipped by 0 bases and J by 6 bases, with 14 bases between them. CDR3 length: 16 residues. Germline-derived CDR1 and CDR2 are MNHEY and SMNVEV (reference sequence). The CDR3 nucleotides read TGTGCCAGCAGTTTATCGGCAGGGAGATCGGCCGGGGAGCTGTTTTTT. It yields the protein CASSLSAGRSAGELFF.

The count of this clone is one. J is TRBJ2-7 and V is TRBV11-2; possibly TRBD2 for D (5 bases). Trimming stripped 4 bases from V and 2 bases from J, with 18 bases between. The germline CDR1 and CDR2 sequences are SGHAT and FQNNGV. This CDR3 spans 16 amino acids. As DNA, the CDR3 is TGTGCCAGCAGCTCCTATCCACGGGGTGCAACCTACGAGCAGTACTTC. This encodes CASSSYPRGATYEQYF.

This chain joins TRBV29-1 and TRBJ2-7, with D perhaps given as TRBD1 or TRBD2 (5 bases each). V gave up 4 bases and J gave up 2 bases, with 15 bases separating them. The CDR3 contains 14 residues. Germline V gene data show CDR1 as SQVTM and CDR2 as ANQGSEA. The CDR3 sequence: CSVVARDQAYEQYF. As DNA, the CDR3 is TGCAGCGTTGTGGCCAGGGACCAGGCCTACGAGCAGTACTTC.

This chain uses TRBV5-1 with TRBJ2-3; D is unclear. Trimming took 2 bases from V and 1 from J, leaving 14 bases between them. The germline gives CDR1 SGHRS, CDR2 YFSETQ. The CDR3 has 16 amino acids. Here the CDR3 reads CASSFSGSLGTDTQYF. The CDR3 coding sequence is TGCGCCAGCAGCTTCAGTGGTTCCCTGGGCACAGATACGCAGTATTTT.

This chain connects TRBV28 to TRBJ1-3, with D tentatively TRBD1 (5 bases). CDR1 and CDR2 from the germline V gene are MDHEN and SYDVKM. Deletions cut 7 bases from V and 4 bases from J, with 14 bases between. The CDR3 extends over 14 amino acids. Here the CDR3 reads CASNRGSYGNTIYF. The CDR3 nucleotides are TGTGCCAGCAATCGGGGCTCGTACGGAAACACCATATATTTT.

J is TRBJ1-5 and V is TRBV19, with D possibly TRBD1 on 5 matching bases. Germline-derived CDR1 and CDR2 are LNHDA and SQIVND (reference sequence). The CDR3 extends over 13 amino acids. Trimming shortened V by 4 bases and J by 7 bases, and 11 bases separated the two germline ends. The CDR3 DNA reads as TGTGCCAGTAGTACCGGAAGGGGACAGCCCCAGCATTTT. This encodes CASSTGRGQPQHF.

This clone was detected only once. The rearrangement links TRBV2 to TRBJ1-2, with unresolved D. Between the trimmed V and J ends, which lost 5 bases and 1 base, there was a span of 14 bases. CDR1 and CDR2 from the germline V gene are SNHLY and FYNNEI. CDR3 length: 15 residues. As DNA, the CDR3 is TGTGCCAGCAGTCGACACGACAACCTTAACTATGGCTACACCTTC. Encoded protein: CASSRHDNLNYGYTF.

The CDR3 DNA sequence: TGTGCCAGCAGCTTTTCGACAGATACGCAGTATTTT. Amino acids: CASSFSTDTQYF. This sequence joins TRBV11-1 and TRBJ2-3; no definite D call. V was shortened by 3 bases and J by 3 bases, with 4 bases between the two germline ends. Germline V gives CDR1 SGHAT, CDR2 FQDESV (reference sequence). This CDR3 is 12 amino acids long. The entire variable domain, with the rest obtained from reference TRBV11-1 and TRBJ2-3, is as follows: EAEVAQSPRYKITEKSQAVAFWCDPISGHATLYWYRQILGQGPELLVQFQDESVVDDSQLPKDRFSAERLKGVDSTLKIQPAELGDSAMYLCASSFSTDTQYFGPGTRLTVL.

This chain uses TRBV15 with TRBJ2-2, with D possibly TRBD1 on 6 matching bases. V lost 8 bases and J 2 bases, leaving 18 bases between the germline ends. From germline, CDR1 is LNHNV and CDR2 YYDKDF (reference sequence). CDR3 length: 16 amino acids. CDR3 coding DNA: TGTGCCACCCAAGACAGGCGGGCTGGCAACACCGGGGAGCTGTTTTTT. Amino acids: CATQDRRAGNTGELFF.

This chain joins TRBV5-1 and TRBJ2-2, with TRBD1 matching over 7 bases. V shed 7 bases, J shed 4 bases, and the junction held 7 bases outside the gene matches. CDR3 length equals 14 residues. Germline loops: CDR1 SGHRS, CDR2 YFSETQ. The CDR3 sequence is CASSETGPTGELFF. The DNA of the CDR3 is TGCGCCAGCTCAGAGACAGGGCCCACCGGGGAGCTGTTTTTT. Filled out from reference TRBV5-1 and TRBJ2-2, the complete variable domain reads KAGVTQTPRYLIKTRGQQVTLSCSPISGHRSVSWYQQTPGQGLQFLFEYFSETQRNKGNFPGRFSGRQFSNSRSEMNVSTLELGDSALYLCASSETGPTGELFFGEGSRLTVL.

This rearrangement joins TRBV5-4 to TRBJ2-5; 7 positions match TRBD2. Germline V gives CDR1 SGHNT, CDR2 YYREEE (reference sequence). CDR3 length: 15 amino acids. J was trimmed by 2 bases and V by 6 bases; bases with no gene match: 10. CDR3 bases: TGTGCCAGCACCTCAGGGCAGGGAGGGCAAGAGACCCAGTACTTC. This sequence encodes CASTSGQGGQETQYF. The variable domain in full, completed from reference TRBV5-4 and TRBJ2-5, reads ETGVTQSPTHLIKTRGQQVTLRCSSQSGHNTVSWYQQALGQGPQFIFQYYREEENGRGNFPPRFSGLQFPNYSSELNVNALELDDSALYLCASTSGQGGQETQYFGPGTRLLVL.

This chain links TRBV2 with TRBJ2-7, with no clear D. Per the germline V gene, CDR1 is SNHLY and CDR2 is FYNNEI. The V gene lost 1 base and the J gene lost 2 bases, with 3 bases spanning the gap. The CDR3 sequence is 12 residues long. In DNA form, the CDR3 reads TGTGCCAGCAGTGAAGAAACCTACGAGCAGTACTTC. Amino acid sequence: CASSEETYEQYF.